This TCR beta chain comes out of a study of blood T cells in healthy people across ages. A second roughly 7 to 11 cycle PCR used barcoded and J-beta primers. Via MiXCR, TCRdb re-called the 5' RACE reads, giving one row per CDR3 protein. The sample records hundreds of thousands of distinct CDR3 sequences, just over 55% being singletons. The source material was blood. This TCR came from a man aged 35 to 55 in good health.

The CDR3 DNA is TGTGCCAGCGCGGAGACACCGTATAGCAATCAGCCCCAGCATTTT. It codes for CASAETPYSNQPQHF. The chain is built from TRBV9 and TRBJ1-5; no definite D call. This CDR3 contains 15 residues. V dropped 7 bases and J dropped 0 bases, with 14 bases sitting between them. Germline V lookup: CDR1 SGDLS, CDR2 YYNGEE.